This TCR beta chain emerged from a study of blood T cells in healthy people across ages. Study details: For every two T cells, template switching captured about one barcoded beta molecule.

About this clonotype itself: Its antigen is undetermined.

Study-wide points: The long-lived group displayed more naive CD4+ cells, plus higher diversity, than the aged donors did.

Peripheral blood was drawn, approximately 9.4 milliliters per donor. V lost 1 base and J lost 7, with 25 bases in between. Germline V gene sequence: CDR1 MNHNS, CDR2 SASEGT. This CDR3 has 18 residues. The authors ran a second PCR of about 6 to 12 cycles using a sample-barcoded 5' primer and a J-beta primer mix. Every sample produced at least 2.5 million CDR3-containing paired-end reads. TCRdb reprocessed the 5' RACE reads via MiXCR and lists one record per CDR3 protein. The repertoire holds roughly 800,000 distinct CDR3 sequences, with roughly 40% as singletons. The chain uses TRBV6-1 and TRBJ1-2; D unclear. The sequenced sample was blood. The clonotype was recovered from a man younger than 35 in good health. The CDR3 sequence: CASSEVNGVGGPISGYTF. DNA for the CDR3: TGTGCCAGCAGTGAAGTTAACGGCGTTGGAGGGCCGATAAGTGGCTACACCTTC.